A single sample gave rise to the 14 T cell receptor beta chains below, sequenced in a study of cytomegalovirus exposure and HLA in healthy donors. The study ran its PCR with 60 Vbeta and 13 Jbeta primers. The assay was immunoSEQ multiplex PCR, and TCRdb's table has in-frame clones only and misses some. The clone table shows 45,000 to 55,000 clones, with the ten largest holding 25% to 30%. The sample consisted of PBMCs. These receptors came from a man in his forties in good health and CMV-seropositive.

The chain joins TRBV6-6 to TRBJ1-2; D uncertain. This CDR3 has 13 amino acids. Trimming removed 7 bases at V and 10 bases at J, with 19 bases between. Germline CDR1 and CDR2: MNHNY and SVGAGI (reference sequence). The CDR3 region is CASTSRSVDHYTF. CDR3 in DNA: TGTGCCAGCACCTCGAGGAGTGTTGATCACTACACCTTC.

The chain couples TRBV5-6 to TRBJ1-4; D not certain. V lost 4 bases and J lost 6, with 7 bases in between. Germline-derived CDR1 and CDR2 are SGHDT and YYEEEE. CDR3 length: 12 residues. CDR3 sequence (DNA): TGTGCCAGCAGCGCGGGAGATGAAAAACTGTTTTTT. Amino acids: CASSAGDEKLFF.

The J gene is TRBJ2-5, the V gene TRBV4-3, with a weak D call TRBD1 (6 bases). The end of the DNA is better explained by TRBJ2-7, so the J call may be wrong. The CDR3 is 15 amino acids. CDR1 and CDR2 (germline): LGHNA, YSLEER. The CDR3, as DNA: TGCGCCAGCAGCTTTGGACAGTCGAGCTCCTACGAGCAGTACTTC. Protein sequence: CASSFGQSSSYEQYF.

CDR3 in amino acids: CASSLSAGANVLTF. The CDR3 coding sequence is TGTGCCAGCAGTTTATCGGCCGGGGCCAACGTCCTGACTTTC. V gene TRBV27 combines with J gene TRBJ2-6; D unresolved. In germline, CDR1 is MNHEY, CDR2 SMNVEV (reference sequence). The V end was cut by 0 bases, the J end by 4 bases, with 4 bases between. This CDR3 has 14 amino acids.

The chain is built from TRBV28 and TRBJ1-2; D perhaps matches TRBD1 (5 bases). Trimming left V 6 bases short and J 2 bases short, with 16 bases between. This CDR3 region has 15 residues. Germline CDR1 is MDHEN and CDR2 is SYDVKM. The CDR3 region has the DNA TGTGCCAGCAGGAACTACAGGATCTCGAACTATGGCTACACCTTC. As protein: CASRNYRISNYGYTF.

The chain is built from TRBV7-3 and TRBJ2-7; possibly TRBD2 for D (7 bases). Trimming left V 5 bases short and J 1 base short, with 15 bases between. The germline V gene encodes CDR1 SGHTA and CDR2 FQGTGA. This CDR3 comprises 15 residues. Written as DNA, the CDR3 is TGTGCCAGCAGCCCCGCCGGGGGGCCTTCCTACGAGCAGTACTTC. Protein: CASSPAGGPSYEQYF.

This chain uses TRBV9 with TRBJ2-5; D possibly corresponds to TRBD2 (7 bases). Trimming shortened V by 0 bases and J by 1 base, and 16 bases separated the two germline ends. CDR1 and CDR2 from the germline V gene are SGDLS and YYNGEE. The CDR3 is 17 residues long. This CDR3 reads CASSVGGGGFGQETQYF. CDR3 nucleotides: TGTGCCAGCAGCGTAGGAGGGGGAGGGTTCGGCCAAGAGACCCAGTACTTC. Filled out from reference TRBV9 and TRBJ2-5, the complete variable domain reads DSGVTQTPKHLITATGQRVTLRCSPRSGDLSVYWYQQSLDQGLQFLIQYYNGEERAKGNILERFSAQQFPDLHSELNLSSLELGDSALYFCASSVGGGGFGQETQYFGPGTRLLVL.

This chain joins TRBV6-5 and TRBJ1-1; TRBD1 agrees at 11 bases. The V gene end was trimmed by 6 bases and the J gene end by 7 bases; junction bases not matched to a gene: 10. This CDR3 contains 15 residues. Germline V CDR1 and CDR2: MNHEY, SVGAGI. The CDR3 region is CASSGTGGWGGEAFF. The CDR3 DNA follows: TGTGCCAGCAGCGGGACAGGGGGTTGGGGTGGTGAAGCTTTCTTT.

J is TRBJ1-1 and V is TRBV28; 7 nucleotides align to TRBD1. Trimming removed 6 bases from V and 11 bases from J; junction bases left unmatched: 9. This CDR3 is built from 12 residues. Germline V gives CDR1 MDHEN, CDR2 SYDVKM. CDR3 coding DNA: TGTGCCAGCAGCGTCACCGAGGGGGCGGCTTTCTTT. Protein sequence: CASSVTEGAAFF.

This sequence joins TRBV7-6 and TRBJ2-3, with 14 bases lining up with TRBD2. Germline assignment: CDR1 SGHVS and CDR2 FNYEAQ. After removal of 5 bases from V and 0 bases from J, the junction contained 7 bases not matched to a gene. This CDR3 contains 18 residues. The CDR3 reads CASSLGLAGETSTDTQYF. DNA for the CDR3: TGTGCCAGCAGCCTGGGACTAGCGGGGGAAACTAGCACAGATACGCAGTATTTT.

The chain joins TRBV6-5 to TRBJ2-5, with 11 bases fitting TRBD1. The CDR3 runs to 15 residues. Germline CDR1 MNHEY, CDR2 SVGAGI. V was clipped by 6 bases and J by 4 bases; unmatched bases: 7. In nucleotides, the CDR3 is TGTGCCAGCAGCTCCCGGGACAGGGGGTCAGAGACCCAGTACTTC. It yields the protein CASSSRDRGSETQYF.

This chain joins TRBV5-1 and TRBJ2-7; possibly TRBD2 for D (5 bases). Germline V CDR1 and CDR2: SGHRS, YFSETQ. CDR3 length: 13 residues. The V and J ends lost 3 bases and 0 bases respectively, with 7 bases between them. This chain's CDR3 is CASSSGSSYEQYF. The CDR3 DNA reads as TGCGCCAGCAGCTCGGGATCCTCCTACGAGCAGTACTTC.

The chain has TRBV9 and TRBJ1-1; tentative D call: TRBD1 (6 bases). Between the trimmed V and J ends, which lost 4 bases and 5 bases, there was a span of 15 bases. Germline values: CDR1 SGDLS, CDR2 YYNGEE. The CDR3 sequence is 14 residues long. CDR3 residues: CASSFQGSGTEAFF. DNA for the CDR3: TGTGCCAGCAGCTTCCAGGGGAGTGGTACTGAAGCTTTCTTT.

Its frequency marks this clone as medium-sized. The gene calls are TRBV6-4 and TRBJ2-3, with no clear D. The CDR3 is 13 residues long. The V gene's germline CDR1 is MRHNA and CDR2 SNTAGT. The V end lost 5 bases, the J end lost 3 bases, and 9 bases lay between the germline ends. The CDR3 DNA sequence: TGTGCCAGCAGTCCCTCCGAGACAGATACGCAGTATTTT. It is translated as CASSPSETDTQYF.